The 6 T cell receptor beta chains reported below all come from one sample, sequenced in a study of identical twins. TCRdb ran MiXCR on the 5' RACE reads and lists one entry per CDR3 protein. The sample comprises 450,000 or so distinct CDR3 sequences, less than 20% of which are singletons, and roughly 12% rests with the top ten. The specimen sequenced was naive T cells sorted from blood. All receptors come from a man over 45 in good health.

The V and J genes are TRBV4-3 and TRBJ2-5; 7 positions agree with TRBD1. The CDR3 contains 20 residues. The germline CDR1 and CDR2 sequences are LGHNA and YSLEER. V lost 0 bases to trimming and J lost 5 bases; unmatched junction nucleotides: 21. The CDR3 sequence is CASSQDVVVAKAGGWETQYF. In DNA, the CDR3 is TGCGCCAGCAGCCAAGATGTGGTTGTCGCGAAGGCAGGGGGTTGGGAGACCCAGTACTTC.

V usage is TRBV5-4 and J usage is TRBJ2-7; 10 bases align to TRBD2. The CDR3 totals 15 residues. Per germline, CDR1 SGHNT and CDR2 YYREEE (reference sequence). J gave up 7 bases and V 4 bases, and 11 bases lay outside the gene matches. The CDR3 loop is CASSPLAGGWKEQYF. CDR3 coding DNA: TGTGCCAGCAGCCCCTTAGCGGGGGGCTGGAAGGAGCAGTACTTC.

This clonotype was seen at least ten times. V is TRBV6-1 and J is TRBJ1-5; D call uncertain. Germline V lookup: CDR1 MNHNS, CDR2 SASEGT. Trimming cost V 4 bases and J 9 bases, with 19 bases left between them. This CDR3 contains 15 residues. This CDR3 is CASSAPTRAARPQHF. Written as DNA, the CDR3 is TGTGCCAGCAGTGCCCCTACTAGGGCCGCACGGCCCCAGCATTTT.

The rearrangement joins TRBV5-1 to TRBJ2-1; 10 positions match TRBD1. V shed 4 bases, J shed 9 bases, and the junction held 10 bases outside the gene matches. Germline lookup yields CDR1 SGHRS and CDR2 YFSETQ. This CDR3 is 15 amino acids long. This CDR3 is CASSPGTGEEAEQFF. CDR3 DNA sequence: TGCGCCAGCAGCCCCGGGACAGGGGAAGAGGCTGAGCAGTTCTTC.

The chain links TRBV6-1 to TRBJ2-4, with D perhaps TRBD2 (5 bases). Trimming removed 6 bases from V and 8 bases from J, with 26 bases in between. Germline CDR1 and CDR2: MNHNS and SASEGT. This CDR3 has 17 residues. The DNA for the CDR3 is TGTGCCAGCAGGCTTCCTAGCCTTGGGGAGTTTCGGGACATTCAGTACTTC. It specifies CASRLPSLGEFRDIQYF.

This clonotype was picked up a small number of times. The V call is TRBV7-9, the J call TRBJ1-2, with 7 positions matching TRBD1. The CDR3 extends over 14 amino acids. Trimming took 4 bases from V and 5 from J; bases not matched to a gene: 7. Germline loops: CDR1 SEHNR, CDR2 FQNEAQ (reference sequence). The DNA of the CDR3 is TGTGCCAGCAGCTCTTCCGGGACAGATTATGGCTACACCTTC. Translating gives CASSSSGTDYGYTF. Variable domain in full (rest from reference TRBV7-9 and TRBJ1-2): DTGVSQNPRHKITKRGQNVTFRCDPISEHNRLYWYRQTLGQGPEFLTYFQNEAQLEKSRLLSDRFSAERPKGSFSTLEIQRTEQGDSAMYLCASSSSGTDYGYTFGSGTRLTVV.